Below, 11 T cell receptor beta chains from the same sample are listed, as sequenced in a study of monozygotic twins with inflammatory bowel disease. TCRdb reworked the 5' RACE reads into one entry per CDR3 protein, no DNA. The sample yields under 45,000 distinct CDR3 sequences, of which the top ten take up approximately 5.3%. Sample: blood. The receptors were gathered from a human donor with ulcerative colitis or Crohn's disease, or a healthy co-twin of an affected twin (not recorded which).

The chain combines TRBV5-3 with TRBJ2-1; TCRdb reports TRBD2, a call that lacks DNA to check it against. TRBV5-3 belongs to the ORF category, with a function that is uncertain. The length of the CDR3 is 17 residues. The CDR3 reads CARSYPKRGSSYNEQFF.

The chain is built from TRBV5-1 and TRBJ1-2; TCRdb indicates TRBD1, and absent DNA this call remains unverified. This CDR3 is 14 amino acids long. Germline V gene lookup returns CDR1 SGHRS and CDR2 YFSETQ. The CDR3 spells CASSLDGGFYGYTF.

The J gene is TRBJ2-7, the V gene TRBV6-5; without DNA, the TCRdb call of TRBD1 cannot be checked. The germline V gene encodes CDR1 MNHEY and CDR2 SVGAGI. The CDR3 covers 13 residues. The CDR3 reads CASSAGTNYEQYF.

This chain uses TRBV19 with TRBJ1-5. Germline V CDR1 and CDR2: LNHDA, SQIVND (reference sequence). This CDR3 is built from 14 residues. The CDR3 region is CASSIGPTNQPQHF.

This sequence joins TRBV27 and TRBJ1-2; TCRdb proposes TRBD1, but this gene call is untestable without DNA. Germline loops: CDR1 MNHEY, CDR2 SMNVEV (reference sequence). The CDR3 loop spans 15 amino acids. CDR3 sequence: CASRGTGGGRYGYTF.

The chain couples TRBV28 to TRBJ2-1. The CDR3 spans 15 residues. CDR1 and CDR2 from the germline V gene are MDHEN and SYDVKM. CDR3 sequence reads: CASNPFLTLRDEQFF.

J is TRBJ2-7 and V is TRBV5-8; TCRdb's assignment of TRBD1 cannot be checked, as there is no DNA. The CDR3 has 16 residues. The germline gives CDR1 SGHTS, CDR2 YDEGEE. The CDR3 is CASSSGQGARWDEQYF.

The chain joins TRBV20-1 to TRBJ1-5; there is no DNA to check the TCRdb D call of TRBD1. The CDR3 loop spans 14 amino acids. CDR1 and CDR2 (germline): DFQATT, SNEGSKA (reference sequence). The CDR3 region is CSAAPGGFNQPQHF.

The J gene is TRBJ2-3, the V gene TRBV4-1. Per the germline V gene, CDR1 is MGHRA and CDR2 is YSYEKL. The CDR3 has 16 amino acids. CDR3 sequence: CASSQESTLATDTQYF.

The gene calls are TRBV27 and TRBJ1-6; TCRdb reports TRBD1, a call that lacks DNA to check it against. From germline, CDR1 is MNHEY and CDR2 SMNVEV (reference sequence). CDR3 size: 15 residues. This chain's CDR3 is CASAPLDRDNSPLHF.

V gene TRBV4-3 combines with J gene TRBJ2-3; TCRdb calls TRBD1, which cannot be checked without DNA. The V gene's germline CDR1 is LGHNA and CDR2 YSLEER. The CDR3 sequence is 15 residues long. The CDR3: CASSPGQGATDTQYF.